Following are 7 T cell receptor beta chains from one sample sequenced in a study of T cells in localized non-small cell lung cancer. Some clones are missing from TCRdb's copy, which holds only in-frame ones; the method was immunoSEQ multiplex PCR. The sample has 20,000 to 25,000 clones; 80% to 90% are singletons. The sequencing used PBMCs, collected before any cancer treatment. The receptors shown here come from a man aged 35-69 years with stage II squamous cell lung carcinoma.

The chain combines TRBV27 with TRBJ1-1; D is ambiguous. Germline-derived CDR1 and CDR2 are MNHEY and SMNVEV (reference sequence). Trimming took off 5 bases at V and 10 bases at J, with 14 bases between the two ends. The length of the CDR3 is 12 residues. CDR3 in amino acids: CASSPTKGRAFF. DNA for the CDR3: TGTGCCAGCAGTCCGACAAAGGGTAGAGCTTTCTTT.

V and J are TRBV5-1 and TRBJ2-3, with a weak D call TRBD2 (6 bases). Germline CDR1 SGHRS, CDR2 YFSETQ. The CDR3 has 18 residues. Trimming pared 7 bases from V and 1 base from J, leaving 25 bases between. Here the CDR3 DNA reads TGCGCCAGCGGTCGGGAGAATGTAAGGCGAGGTCGCACAGATACGCAGTATTTT. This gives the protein CASGRENVRRGRTDTQYF.

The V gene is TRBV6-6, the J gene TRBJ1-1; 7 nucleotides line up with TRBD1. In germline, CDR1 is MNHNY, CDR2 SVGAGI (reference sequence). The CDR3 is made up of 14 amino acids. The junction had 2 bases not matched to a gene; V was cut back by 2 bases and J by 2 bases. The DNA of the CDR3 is TGTGCCAGCAGTTACGGGACAGCCAACACTGAAGCTTTCTTT. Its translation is CASSYGTANTEAFF.

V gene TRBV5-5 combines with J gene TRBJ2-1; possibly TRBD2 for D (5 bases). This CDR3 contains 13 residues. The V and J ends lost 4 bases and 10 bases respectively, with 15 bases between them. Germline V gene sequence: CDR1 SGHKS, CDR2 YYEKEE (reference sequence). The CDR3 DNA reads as TGTGCCAGCAGCCCGCCTAGAGCGGCAGAGCAGTTCTTC. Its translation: CASSPPRAAEQFF.

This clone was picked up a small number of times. The CDR3: CASSPGGQGLWEQFF. As DNA, the CDR3 is TGTGCCAGCAGCCCAGGGGGACAGGGTCTTTGGGAGCAGTTCTTC. This chain links TRBV7-9 with TRBJ2-1, with 9 bases lining up with TRBD1. V dropped 5 bases and J dropped 10; count of bases not matched to a gene: 12. Per the germline V gene, CDR1 is SEHNR and CDR2 is FQNEAQ (reference sequence). The CDR3 has 15 residues. Drawing the rest from reference TRBV7-9 and TRBJ2-1, the complete variable domain is DTGVSQNPRHKITKRGQNVTFRCDPISEHNRLYWYRQTLGQGPEFLTYFQNEAQLEKSRLLSDRFSAERPKGSFSTLEIQRTEQGDSAMYLCASSPGGQGLWEQFFGPGTRLTVL.

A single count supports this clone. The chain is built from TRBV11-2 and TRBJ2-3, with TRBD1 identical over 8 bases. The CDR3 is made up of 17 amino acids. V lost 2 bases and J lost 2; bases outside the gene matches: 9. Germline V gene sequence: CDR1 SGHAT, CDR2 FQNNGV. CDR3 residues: CASSLRQGTYLTDTQYF. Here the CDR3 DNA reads TGTGCCAGCAGCTTACGACAGGGGACTTATCTCACAGATACGCAGTATTTT. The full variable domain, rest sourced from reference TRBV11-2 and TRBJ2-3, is EAGVAQSPRYKIIEKRQSVAFWCNPISGHATLYWYQQILGQGPKLLIQFQNNGVVDDSQLPKDRFSAERLKGVDSTLKIQPAKLEDSAVYLCASSLRQGTYLTDTQYFGPGTRLTVL.

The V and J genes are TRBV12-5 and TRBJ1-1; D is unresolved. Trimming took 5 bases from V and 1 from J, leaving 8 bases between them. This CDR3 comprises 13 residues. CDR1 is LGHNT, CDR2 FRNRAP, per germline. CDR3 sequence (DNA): TGTGCTAGTGGTCCCAAGCCGAACACTGAAGCTTTCTTT. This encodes CASGPKPNTEAFF.